Each of the 14 T cell receptor beta chains below was sequenced from the same sample in a study of cytotoxic CD8 clonotypes in ibrutinib-treated CLL. Here immunoSEQ multiplex PCR was the method, and the copy in TCRdb shows in-frame clones only, minus some. The top ten hold 5.7% of the sample, which has some 61,000 clones, about two thirds seen once. The sequences come from PBMCs, collected after 12 months of ibrutinib treatment. Source of these receptors: a human donor with chronic lymphocytic leukemia.

The chain carries TRBV7-8 and TRBJ2-5; D is possibly TRBD2 (7 bases). The CDR3 is 13 amino acids. Germline loops: CDR1 SGHVS, CDR2 FQNEAQ. V dropped 3 bases and J dropped 5 bases, with 10 bases sitting between them. CDR3 DNA sequence: TGTGCCAGCAGCTTCGAGGGGGGGGAGACCCAGTACTTC. This codes for CASSFEGGETQYF.

Concerning this clone itself: The junction differs from germline at one of its ends, possibly a read error. This rearrangement joins TRBV2 to TRBJ2-5, with 12 bases identical to TRBD2. This CDR3 region has 18 residues. Germline CDR1 SNHLY, CDR2 FYNNEI. The DNA for the CDR3 is TGTGCCAGCCGTGAGAGGTGGCTAGCGGGGGGGAATCAAGAGACCCAGTACTTC. This encodes CASRERWLAGGNQETQYF.

There are a few counts of this clone. This rearrangement joins TRBV7-9 to TRBJ2-3; 12 bases fit TRBD1. Germline CDR1 SEHNR, CDR2 FQNEAQ (reference sequence). This CDR3 is 18 amino acids long. V dropped 3 bases and J dropped 1; count of bases not matched to a gene: 8. The DNA of the CDR3 is TGTGCCAGCAGCTTGGGGGACAGGGGGCGCATGGGCACAGATACGCAGTATTTT. Its translation: CASSLGDRGRMGTDTQYF.

The chain combines TRBV5-6 with TRBJ2-3, with 9 bases identical to TRBD2. The CDR3 is 17 amino acids. From germline, CDR1 is SGHDT and CDR2 YYEEEE. Trimming cost V 1 base and J 5 bases; bases outside gene matches: 11. CDR3 sequence (DNA): TGTGCCAGCAGCTTGCTGTTAGCGGGGGTCGGAGGAGATACGCAGTATTTT. This translates into CASSLLLAGVGGDTQYF.

This chain links TRBV18 with TRBJ2-7; a possible D gene is TRBD2 (5 bases). CDR3 length: 13 residues. Trimming left V 3 bases short and J 2 bases short, with 8 bases between. Germline CDR1 is KGHSH and CDR2 is LQKENI. The CDR3: CASSPSGPYEQYF. The CDR3 DNA is TGTGCCAGCTCACCGAGCGGACCCTACGAGCAGTACTTC.

This sequence joins TRBV10-3 and TRBJ2-4, with D perhaps TRBD1 (6 bases). V was pared by 10 bases and J by 0 bases, with 16 bases between. The CDR3 length is 15 residues. The germline V gene has CDR1 ENHRY and CDR2 SYGVKD. CDR3 sequence: CASARGQQAKNIQYF. CDR3 bases: TGTGCCAGCGCGAGAGGACAGCAAGCCAAAAACATTCAGTACTTC.

This chain joins TRBV25-1 and TRBJ1-1; D remains ambiguous. The CDR3 is made up of 15 amino acids. CDR1 is MGHDK and CDR2 is SYGVNS in the germline V gene. Between the trimmed V and J ends, which lost 0 bases and 1 base, there was a span of 9 bases. CDR3: CASSEYGLGNTEAFF. In DNA form, the CDR3 reads TGTGCCAGCAGTGAATATGGTTTAGGGAACACTGAAGCTTTCTTT. The entire variable domain, with the rest obtained from reference TRBV25-1 and TRBJ1-1, is as follows: EADIYQTPRYLVIGTGKKITLECSQTMGHDKMYWYQQDPGMELHLIHYSYGVNSTEKGDLSSESTVSRIRTEHFPLTLESARPSHTSQYLCASSEYGLGNTEAFFGQGTRLTVV.

The J gene is TRBJ1-2, the V gene TRBV7-9; D is possibly TRBD1 (5 bases). The germline gives CDR1 SEHNR, CDR2 FQNEAQ (reference sequence). The CDR3 extends over 14 amino acids. The ends were cut back, 5 bases at V and 4 bases at J, with 14 bases in the middle. In DNA, the CDR3 is TGTGCCAGCAGCCCCCACTTGGGGGGCTATGGCTACACCTTC. This codes for CASSPHLGGYGYTF.

The sample holds one count of this clone. V usage is TRBV7-3 and J usage is TRBJ2-3; TRBD2 matches 10 bases. Per germline, CDR1 SGHTA and CDR2 FQGTGA. J gave up 0 bases and V 4 bases, and 1 base lay outside the gene matches. There are 15 residues in the CDR3. CDR3 region: CASSSSGGSTDTQYF. DNA for the CDR3: TGTGCCAGCAGCTCTAGCGGGGGAAGCACAGATACGCAGTATTTT.

A single count supports this clone. The chain joins TRBV7-3 to TRBJ2-1; D gene ambiguous. Trimming removed 4 bases at V and 10 bases at J, with 23 bases between. The CDR3 has 16 residues. In germline, CDR1 is SGHTA, CDR2 FQGTGA. CDR3 coding DNA: TGTGCCAGCAGCTCATTTTCGTCCAGGTCCCCGACGGAGCAGTTCTTC. Protein: CASSSFSSRSPTEQFF.

This clone has only a few counts. The chain has TRBV27 and TRBJ2-2; TRBD1 matches 7 bases. Germline V CDR1 and CDR2: MNHEY, SMNVEV (reference sequence). This CDR3 is 16 amino acids long. After removal of 0 bases from V and 3 bases from J, the junction contained 4 bases not matched to a gene. This CDR3 is CASSLSTGIYTGELFF. Written as DNA, the CDR3 is TGTGCCAGCAGTTTATCGACAGGGATCTACACCGGGGAGCTGTTTTTT.

There are a few counts of this clone. V is TRBV5-1 and J is TRBJ1-5, with D hard to call. This CDR3 has 15 residues. The germline V gene encodes CDR1 SGHRS and CDR2 YFSETQ. Between the trimmed V and J ends, which lost 0 bases and 5 bases, there was a span of 12 bases. CDR3 bases: TGCGCCAGCAGCTTGGTGGGGTATGAGGATCAGCCCCAGCATTTT. It translates to CASSLVGYEDQPQHF.

V usage is TRBV6-5 and J usage is TRBJ1-4; D is possibly TRBD1 (5 bases). This CDR3 is 15 amino acids long. Trimming cost V 8 bases and J 3 bases, with 16 bases left between them. Looked up from germline, CDR1 is MNHEY and CDR2 is SVGAGI. The CDR3 nucleotides are TGTGCCAGCGGGGGATGGGGGGGAGCTAATGAAAAACTGTTTTTT. Its protein product is CASGGWGGANEKLFF.

The chain has TRBV30 and TRBJ1-1; D may be TRBD1 (6 bases). V lost 2 bases and J 0 bases, leaving 16 bases between the germline ends. The CDR3 extends over 16 amino acids. Looked up from germline, CDR1 is GTSNPN and CDR2 is SVGIG (reference sequence). The CDR3 sequence is CAWSPILGTLNTEAFF. CDR3 in DNA: TGTGCCTGGAGTCCAATCCTGGGGACATTGAACACTGAAGCTTTCTTT. The full variable domain, its missing parts supplied by reference TRBV30 and TRBJ1-1, is SQTIHQWPATLVQPVGSPLSLECTVEGTSNPNLYWYRQAAGRGLQLLFYSVGIGQISSEVPQNLSASRPQDRQFILSSKKLLLSDSGFYLCAWSPILGTLNTEAFFGQGTRLTVV.